This T cell receptor beta chain was profiled in a study of early T cells in non-severe SARS-CoV-2 infection. Via MiXCR, TCRdb re-called the 5' RACE reads, giving one row per CDR3 protein. The sample includes around 77,000 distinct CDR3 sequences, 12% of them seen just once. The CDR3 has 16 residues. CDR1 is KGHSH, CDR2 LQKENI, per germline. V lost 1 base, J lost 7 bases, and 16 bases lay in between. The chain joins TRBV18 to TRBJ1-4; TRBD1 might be the D (6 bases). Sequenced material: whole blood, taken at baseline. This TCR derives from an adult who was a healthcare worker with PCR-confirmed SARS-CoV-2 infection or an uninfected control (not recorded which). The donor label of this sample is uncertain. CDR3 region: CASSPQSYREGEKLFF. As DNA, the CDR3 is TGTGCCAGCTCACCACAAAGTTACAGGGAAGGTGAAAAACTGTTTTTT.